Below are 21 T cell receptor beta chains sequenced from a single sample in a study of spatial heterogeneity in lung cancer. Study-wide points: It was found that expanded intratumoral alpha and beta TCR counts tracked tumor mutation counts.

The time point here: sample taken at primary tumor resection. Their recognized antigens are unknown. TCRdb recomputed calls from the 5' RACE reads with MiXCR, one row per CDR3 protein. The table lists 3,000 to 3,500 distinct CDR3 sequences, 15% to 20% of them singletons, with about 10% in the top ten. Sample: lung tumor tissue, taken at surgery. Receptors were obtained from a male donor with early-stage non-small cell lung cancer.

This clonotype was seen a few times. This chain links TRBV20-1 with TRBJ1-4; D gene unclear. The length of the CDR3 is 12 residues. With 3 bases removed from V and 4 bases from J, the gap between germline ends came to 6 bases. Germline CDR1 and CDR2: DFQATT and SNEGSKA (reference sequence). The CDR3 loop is CSASADNEKLFF. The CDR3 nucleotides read TGCAGTGCTAGTGCGGATAATGAAAAACTGTTTTTT.

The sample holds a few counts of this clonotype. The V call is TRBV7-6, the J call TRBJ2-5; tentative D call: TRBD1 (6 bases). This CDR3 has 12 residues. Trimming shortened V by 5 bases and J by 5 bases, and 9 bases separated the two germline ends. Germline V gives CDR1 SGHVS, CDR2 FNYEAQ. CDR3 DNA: TGTGCCAGCAGCCACAGGGATGAGACCCAGTACTTC. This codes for CASSHRDETQYF.

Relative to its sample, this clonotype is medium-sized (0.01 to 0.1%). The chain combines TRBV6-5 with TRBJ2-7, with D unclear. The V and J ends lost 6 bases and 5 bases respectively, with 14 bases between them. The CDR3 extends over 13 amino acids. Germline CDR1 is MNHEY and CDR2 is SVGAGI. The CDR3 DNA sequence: TGTGCCAGCAGCCTGTTTAGGAACGACGAGCAGTACTTC. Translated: CASSLFRNDEQYF.

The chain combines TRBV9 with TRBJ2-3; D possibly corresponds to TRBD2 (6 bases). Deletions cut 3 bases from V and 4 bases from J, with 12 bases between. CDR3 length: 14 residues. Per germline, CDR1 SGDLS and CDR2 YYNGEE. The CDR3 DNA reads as TGTGCCAGCAGCGGGAGGGCCCCCGCAGATACGCAGTATTTT. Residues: CASSGRAPADTQYF. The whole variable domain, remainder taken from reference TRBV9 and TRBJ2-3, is DSGVTQTPKHLITATGQRVTLRCSPRSGDLSVYWYQQSLDQGLQFLIQYYNGEERAKGNILERFSAQQFPDLHSELNLSSLELGDSALYFCASSGRAPADTQYFGPGTRLTVL.

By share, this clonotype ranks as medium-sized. The CDR3 protein is CSVGTGNTEAFF. CDR3 in DNA: TGCAGCGTCGGGACAGGGAACACTGAAGCTTTCTTT. The V gene is TRBV29-1, the J gene TRBJ1-1; 8 bases align to TRBD1. The V and J ends lost 6 bases and 1 base, in that order; junction bases with no gene match: 1. In germline, CDR1 is SQVTM, CDR2 ANQGSEA. The CDR3 consists of 12 residues.

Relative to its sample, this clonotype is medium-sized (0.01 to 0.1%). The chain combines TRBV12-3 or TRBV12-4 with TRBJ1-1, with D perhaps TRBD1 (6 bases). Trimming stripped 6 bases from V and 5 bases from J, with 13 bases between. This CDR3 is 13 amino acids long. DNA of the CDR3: TGTGCCAGCAGCACGGGACAAATTACTGAAGCTTTCTTT. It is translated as CASSTGQITEAFF.

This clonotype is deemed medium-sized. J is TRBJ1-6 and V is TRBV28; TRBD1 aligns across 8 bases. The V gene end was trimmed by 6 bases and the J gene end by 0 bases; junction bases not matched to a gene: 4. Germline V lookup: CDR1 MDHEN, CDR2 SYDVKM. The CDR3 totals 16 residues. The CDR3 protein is CASRGDRSSYNSPLHF. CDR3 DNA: TGTGCCAGCAGAGGGGACAGGAGCTCCTATAATTCACCCCTCCACTTT.

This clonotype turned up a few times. The chain's CDR3 is CATSDSLQPQHF. DNA for the CDR3: TGTGCCACCAGTGATTCCCTTCAGCCCCAGCATTTT. V gene TRBV24-1 combines with J gene TRBJ1-5; D gene ambiguous. Between the trimmed V and J ends, which lost 2 bases and 6 bases, there was a span of 4 bases. Per the germline V gene, CDR1 is KGHDR and CDR2 is SFDVKD. This CDR3 region has 12 residues.

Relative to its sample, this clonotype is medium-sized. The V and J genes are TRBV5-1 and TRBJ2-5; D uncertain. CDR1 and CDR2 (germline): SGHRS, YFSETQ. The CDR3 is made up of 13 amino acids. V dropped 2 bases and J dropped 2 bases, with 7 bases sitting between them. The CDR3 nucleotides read TGCGCCAGCAGCTTTGTCCAGCAAGAGACCCAGTACTTC. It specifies CASSFVQQETQYF.

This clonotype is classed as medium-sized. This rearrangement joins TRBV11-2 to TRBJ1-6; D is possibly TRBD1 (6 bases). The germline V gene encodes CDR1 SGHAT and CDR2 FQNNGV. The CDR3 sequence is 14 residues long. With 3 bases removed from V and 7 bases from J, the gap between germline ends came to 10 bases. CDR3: CASSLLQGNSPLHF. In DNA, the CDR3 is TGTGCCAGCAGCTTGCTCCAGGGGAATTCACCCCTCCACTTT. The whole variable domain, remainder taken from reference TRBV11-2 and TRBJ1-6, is EAGVAQSPRYKIIEKRQSVAFWCNPISGHATLYWYQQILGQGPKLLIQFQNNGVVDDSQLPKDRFSAERLKGVDSTLKIQPAKLEDSAVYLCASSLLQGNSPLHFGNGTRLTVT.

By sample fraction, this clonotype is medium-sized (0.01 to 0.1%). CDR3 DNA sequence: TGTGCCAGCAGCTTAGGAGCGGACAATGAGCAGTTCTTC. Translated, it gives CASSLGADNEQFF. The chain is built from TRBV5-5 and TRBJ2-1; the D gene is possibly TRBD2 (5 bases). CDR3 length equals 13 residues. The germline V gene encodes CDR1 SGHKS and CDR2 YYEKEE (reference sequence). V was clipped by 2 bases and J by 5 bases, with 8 bases between them.

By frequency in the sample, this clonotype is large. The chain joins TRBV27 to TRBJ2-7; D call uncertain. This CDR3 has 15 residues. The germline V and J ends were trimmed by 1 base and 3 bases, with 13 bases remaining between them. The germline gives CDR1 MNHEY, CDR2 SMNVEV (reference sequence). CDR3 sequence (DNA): TGTGCCAGCAGTTTATTTTCCGGTTTGGGCTACGAGCAGTACTTC. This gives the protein CASSLFSGLGYEQYF.

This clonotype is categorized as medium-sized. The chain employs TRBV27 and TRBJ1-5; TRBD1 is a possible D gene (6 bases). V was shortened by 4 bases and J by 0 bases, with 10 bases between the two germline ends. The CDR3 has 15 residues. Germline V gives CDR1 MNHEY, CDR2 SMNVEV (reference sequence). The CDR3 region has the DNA TGTGCCAGCAGTTCACAGGGTAATAGCAATCAGCCCCAGCATTTT. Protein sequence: CASSSQGNSNQPQHF.

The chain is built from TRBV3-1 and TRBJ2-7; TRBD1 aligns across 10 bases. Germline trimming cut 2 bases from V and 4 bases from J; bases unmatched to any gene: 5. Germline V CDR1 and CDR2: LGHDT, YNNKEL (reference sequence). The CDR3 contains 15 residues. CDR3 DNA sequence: TGTGCCAGCAGCCAATATGGGACAGGGGCTTACGAGCAGTACTTC. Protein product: CASSQYGTGAYEQYF.

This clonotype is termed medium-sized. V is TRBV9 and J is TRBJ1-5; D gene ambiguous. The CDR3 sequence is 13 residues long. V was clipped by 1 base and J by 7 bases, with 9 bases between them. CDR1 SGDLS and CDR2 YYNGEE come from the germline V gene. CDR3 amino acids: CASSVREGQPQHF. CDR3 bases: TGTGCCAGCAGCGTAAGAGAAGGCCAGCCCCAGCATTTT.

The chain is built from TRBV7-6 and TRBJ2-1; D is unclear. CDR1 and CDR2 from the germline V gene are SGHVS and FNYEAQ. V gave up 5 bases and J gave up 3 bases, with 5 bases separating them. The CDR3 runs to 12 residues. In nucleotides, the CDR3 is TGTGCCAGCAGCCGAGACTACAATGAGCAGTTCTTC. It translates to CASSRDYNEQFF.

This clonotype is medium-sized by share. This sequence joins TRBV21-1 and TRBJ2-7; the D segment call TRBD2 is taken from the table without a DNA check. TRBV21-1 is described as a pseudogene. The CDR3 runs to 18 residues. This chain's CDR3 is CASSKPFSPGHAPYEQYF. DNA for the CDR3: TGTGCCAGCAGCAAACCCTTTAGTCCGGGACACGCGCCCTACGAGCAGTACTTC.

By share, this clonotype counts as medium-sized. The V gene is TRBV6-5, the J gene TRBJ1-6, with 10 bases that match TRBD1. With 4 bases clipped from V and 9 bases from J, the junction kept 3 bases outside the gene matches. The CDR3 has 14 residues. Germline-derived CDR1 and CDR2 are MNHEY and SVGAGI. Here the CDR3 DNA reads TGTGCCAGCAGTTCCCGACAGGGGGCTTCACCCCTCCACTTT. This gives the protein CASSSRQGASPLHF.

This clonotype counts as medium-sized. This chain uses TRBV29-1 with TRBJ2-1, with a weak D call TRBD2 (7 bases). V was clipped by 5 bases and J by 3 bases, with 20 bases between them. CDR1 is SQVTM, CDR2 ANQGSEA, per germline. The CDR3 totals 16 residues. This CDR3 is CSVKGGAGNLYNEQFF. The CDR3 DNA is TGCAGCGTTAAAGGGGGGGCGGGTAATCTCTACAATGAGCAGTTCTTC.

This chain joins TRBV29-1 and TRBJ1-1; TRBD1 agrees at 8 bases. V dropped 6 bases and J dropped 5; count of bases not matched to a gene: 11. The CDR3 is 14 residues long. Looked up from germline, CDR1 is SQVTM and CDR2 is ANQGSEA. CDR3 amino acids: CSVAHLDRVTEAFF. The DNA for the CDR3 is TGCAGCGTCGCCCACCTGGACAGGGTTACTGAAGCTTTCTTT.

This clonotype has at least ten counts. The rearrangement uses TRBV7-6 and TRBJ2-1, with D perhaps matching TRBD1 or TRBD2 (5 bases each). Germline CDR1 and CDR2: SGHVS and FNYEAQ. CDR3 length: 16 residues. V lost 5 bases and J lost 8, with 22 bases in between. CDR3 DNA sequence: TGTGCCAGCAGCCCCATCCTTACGGGGACGGGCGATGAGCAGTTCTTC. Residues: CASSPILTGTGDEQFF.